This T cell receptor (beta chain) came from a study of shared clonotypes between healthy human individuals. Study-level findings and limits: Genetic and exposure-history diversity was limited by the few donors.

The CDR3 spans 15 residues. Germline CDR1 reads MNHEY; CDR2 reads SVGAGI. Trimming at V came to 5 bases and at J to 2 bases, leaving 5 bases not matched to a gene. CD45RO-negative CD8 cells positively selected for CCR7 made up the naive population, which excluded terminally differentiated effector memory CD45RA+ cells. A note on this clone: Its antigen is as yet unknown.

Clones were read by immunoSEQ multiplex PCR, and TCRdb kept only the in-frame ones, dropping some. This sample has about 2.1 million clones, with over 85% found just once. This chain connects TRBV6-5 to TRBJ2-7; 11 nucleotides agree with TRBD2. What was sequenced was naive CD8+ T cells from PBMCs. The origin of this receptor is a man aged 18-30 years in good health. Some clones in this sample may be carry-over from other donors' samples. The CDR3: CASSTLAGVAYEQYF. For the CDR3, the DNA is TGTGCCAGCAGTACACTAGCGGGAGTGGCCTACGAGCAGTACTTC.